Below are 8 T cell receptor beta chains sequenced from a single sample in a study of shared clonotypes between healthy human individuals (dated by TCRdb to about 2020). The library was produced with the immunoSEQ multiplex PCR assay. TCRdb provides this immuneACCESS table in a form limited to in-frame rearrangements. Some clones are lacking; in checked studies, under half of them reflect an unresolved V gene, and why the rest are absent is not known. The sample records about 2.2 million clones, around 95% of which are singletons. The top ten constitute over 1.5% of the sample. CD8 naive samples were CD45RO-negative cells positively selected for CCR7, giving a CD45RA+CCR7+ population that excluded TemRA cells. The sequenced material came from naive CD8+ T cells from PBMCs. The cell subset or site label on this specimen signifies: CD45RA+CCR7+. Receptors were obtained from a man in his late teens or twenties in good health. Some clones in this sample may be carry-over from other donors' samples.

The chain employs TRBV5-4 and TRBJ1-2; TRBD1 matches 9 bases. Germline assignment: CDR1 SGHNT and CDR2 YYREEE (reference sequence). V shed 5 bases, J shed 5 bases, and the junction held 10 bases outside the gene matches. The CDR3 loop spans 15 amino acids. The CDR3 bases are TGTGCCAGCAGACATACGGACAGGGGCCTTTATGGCTACACCTTC. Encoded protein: CASRHTDRGLYGYTF.

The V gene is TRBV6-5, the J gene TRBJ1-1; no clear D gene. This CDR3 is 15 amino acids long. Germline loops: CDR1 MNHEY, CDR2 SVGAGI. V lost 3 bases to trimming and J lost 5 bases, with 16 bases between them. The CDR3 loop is CASSYSEEGWTEAFF. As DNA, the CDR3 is TGTGCCAGCAGTTATTCCGAGGAGGGATGGACTGAAGCTTTCTTT.

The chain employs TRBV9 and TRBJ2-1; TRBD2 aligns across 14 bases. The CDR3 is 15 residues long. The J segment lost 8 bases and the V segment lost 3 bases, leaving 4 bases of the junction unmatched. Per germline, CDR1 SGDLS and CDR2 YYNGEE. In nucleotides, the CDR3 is TGTGCCAGCAGCGCGACTAGCGGGAGGGTATATGAGCAGTTCTTC. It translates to CASSATSGRVYEQFF.

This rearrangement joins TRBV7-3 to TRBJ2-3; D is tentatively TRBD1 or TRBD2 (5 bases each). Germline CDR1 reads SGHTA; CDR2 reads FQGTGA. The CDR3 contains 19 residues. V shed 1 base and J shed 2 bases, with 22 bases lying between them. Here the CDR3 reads CASSLIGGATTLYTDTQYF. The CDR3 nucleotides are TGTGCCAGCAGCTTAATTGGGGGTGCGACCACCCTATACACAGATACGCAGTATTTT.

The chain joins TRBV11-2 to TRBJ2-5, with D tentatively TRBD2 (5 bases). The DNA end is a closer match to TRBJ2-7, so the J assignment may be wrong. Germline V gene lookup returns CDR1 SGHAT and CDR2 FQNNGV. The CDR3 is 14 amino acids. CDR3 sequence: CASSFFTSSYEQYF. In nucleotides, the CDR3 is TGTGCCAGCAGCTTTTTTACTAGCTCCTACGAGCAGTACTTC.

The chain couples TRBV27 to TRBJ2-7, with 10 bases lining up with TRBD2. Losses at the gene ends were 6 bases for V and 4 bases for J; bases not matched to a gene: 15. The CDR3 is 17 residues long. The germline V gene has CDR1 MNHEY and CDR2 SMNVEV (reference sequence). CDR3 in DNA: TGTGCCAGCAGCCTCCTGAATCCTAGCGGGAGTAGGTACGAGCAGTACTTC. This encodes CASSLLNPSGSRYEQYF.

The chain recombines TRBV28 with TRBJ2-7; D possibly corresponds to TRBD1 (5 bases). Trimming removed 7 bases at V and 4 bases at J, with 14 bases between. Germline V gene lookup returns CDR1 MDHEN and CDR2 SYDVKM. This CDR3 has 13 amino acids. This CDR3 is CASNRRWGYEQYF. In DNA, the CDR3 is TGTGCCAGCAACAGGCGTTGGGGATACGAGCAGTACTTC. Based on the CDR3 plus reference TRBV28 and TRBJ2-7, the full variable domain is DVKVTQSSRYLVKRTGEKVFLECVQDMDHENMFWYRQDPGLGLRLIYFSYDVKMKEKGDIPEGYSVSREKKERFSLILESASTNQTSMYLCASNRRWGYEQYFGPGTRLTVT.

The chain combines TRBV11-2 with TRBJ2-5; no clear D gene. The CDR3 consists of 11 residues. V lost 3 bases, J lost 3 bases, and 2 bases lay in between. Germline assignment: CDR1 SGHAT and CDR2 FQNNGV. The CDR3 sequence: CASSFEETQYF. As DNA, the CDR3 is TGTGCCAGCAGCTTTGAAGAGACCCAGTACTTC.